These T cell receptor beta chains were read from a single sample in a study of T cell responses to AZD1222 COVID-19 vaccine. Only in-frame clones appear in the TCRdb table, and some are missing; sequencing was by immunoSEQ multiplex PCR. In the table there are about 120,000 clones, roughly 90% of which are singletons. The source material was peripheral blood, sampled 28 days after the second AZD1222 dose. These TCRs come from an adult who received the AZD1222 COVID-19 vaccine. CDR3s include the opening cysteine and the closing phenylalanine or tryptophan. D genes are given only for firm matches. Only part of the rows carry a size: once, few, many, or a class if the clone is expanded.

v_gene,abundance,d_gene,j_gene,CDR3aa,CDR3nt
TRBV10-3,NA,TRBD1,TRBJ1-4,CAISEQQGGNEKLFF,TGTGCCATCAGTGAGCAACAGGGGGGTAATGAAAAACTGTTTTTT
TRBV7-2,NA,NA,TRBJ2-2,CASSLDRQPGELFF,TGTGCCAGCAGCCTCGACAGGCAACCCGGGGAGCTGTTTTTT
TRBV6-2/TRBV6-3,NA,NA,TRBJ2-7,CASSPGHQTYEQYF,TGTGCCAGCAGTCCGGGACACCAGACCTACGAGCAGTACTTC
TRBV4-3,NA,NA,TRBJ1-2,CASSQAWGGYGYTF,TGCGCCAGCAGCCAAGCCTGGGGGGGCTATGGCTACACCTTC
TRBV7-2,once,NA,TRBJ1-3,CASSLDRQLSGNTIYF,TGTGCCAGCAGCTTAGACCGACAGCTCTCTGGAAACACCATATATTTT
TRBV6-5,NA,TRBD1,TRBJ2-2,CASRTGANTGELFF,TGTGCCAGCAGGACAGGGGCGAACACCGGGGAGCTGTTTTTT
TRBV28,NA,TRBD1,TRBJ1-2,CASSLAGQGYTF,TGTGCCAGCAGTTTAGCGGGACAGGGCTACACCTTC
TRBV6-5,NA,NA,TRBJ2-1,CASSYLGGQENEQFF,TGTGCCAGCAGTTACTTAGGGGGGCAGGAAAATGAGCAGTTCTTC
TRBV15,NA,NA,TRBJ1-5,CATSRGGSVGGHQPQHF,TGTGCCACCAGCAGAGGAGGGAGTGTGGGGGGCCATCAGCCCCAGCATTTT
TRBV7-3,NA,TRBD2,TRBJ2-1,CASSPSSGAYNEQFF,TGTGCCAGCAGCCCCTCTAGCGGGGCCTACAATGAGCAGTTCTTC
TRBV9,NA,NA,TRBJ2-6,CASTRDGSGANVLTF,TGTGCCAGCACCAGGGACGGATCTGGGGCCAACGTCCTGACTTTC
TRBV7-9,NA,TRBD1,TRBJ1-1,CASSPSGTGTYTEAFF,TGTGCCAGCAGCCCCTCCGGGACAGGGACCTACACTGAAGCTTTCTTT
TRBV4-1,NA,NA,TRBJ2-1,CASSQERGRSYNEQFF,TGCGCCAGCAGCCAAGAGAGGGGTAGGTCCTACAATGAGCAGTTCTTC
TRBV7-2,NA,TRBD2,TRBJ2-5,CASSLVGGQETQYF,TGTGCCAGCAGCTTAGTGGGGGGGCAAGAGACCCAGTACTTC
TRBV3-1/TRBV3-2,once,NA,TRBJ1-2,CASSPGRFYGYTF,TGTGCCAGCAGCCCGGGACGGTTCTATGGCTACACCTTC
TRBV6-5,NA,TRBD1,TRBJ1-4,CASRLDRGYEKLFF,TGTGCCAGCAGACTCGACAGGGGGTACGAAAAACTGTTTTTT
TRBV4-2,many,TRBD2,TRBJ2-2,CASSQDPLGGAGELFF,TGTGCCAGCAGCCAAGACCCCCTGGGAGGGGCCGGGGAGCTGTTTTTT
TRBV9,NA,TRBD1,TRBJ1-2,CASSDRQGSNYGYTF,TGTGCCAGCAGCGACCGACAGGGATCGAACTATGGCTACACCTTC
TRBV6-2/TRBV6-3,NA,NA,TRBJ1-2,CASSLDGTVYGYTF,TGTGCCAGCAGCTTAGACGGGACGGTCTATGGCTACACCTTC
TRBV10-3,few,NA,TRBJ2-7,CAISAPEGEQYF,TGTGCCATCAGTGCCCCGGAGGGAGAGCAGTACTTC
TRBV6-1,few,NA,TRBJ1-4,CASSEVRGTNEKLFF,TGTGCCAGCAGTGAAGTTCGGGGAACTAATGAAAAACTGTTTTTT
TRBV7-2,NA,NA,TRBJ2-2,CASSLELHTNTGELFF,TGTGCCAGCAGCTTAGAACTACACACGAACACCGGGGAGCTGTTTTTT
TRBV6-1,NA,NA,TRBJ1-4,CASSEREGWVNEKLFF,TGTGCCAGCAGTGAAAGGGAGGGGTGGGTTAATGAAAAACTGTTTTTT
TRBV28,NA,NA,TRBJ1-5,CASMGGGYSNQPQHF,TGTGCCAGCATGGGTGGGGGATATAGCAATCAGCCCCAGCATTTT
TRBV4-3,NA,TRBD1,TRBJ2-2,CASSRDRVYTGELFF,TGCGCCAGCAGCCGGGACAGGGTCTACACCGGGGAGCTGTTTTTT
TRBV6-1,few,NA,TRBJ2-7,CASSDLQGGEQYF,TGTGCCAGCAGTGATTTACAGGGCGGCGAGCAGTACTTC
TRBV7-9,NA,NA,TRBJ1-1,CASSFIENTEAFF,TGTGCCAGCAGCTTTATTGAGAACACTGAAGCTTTCTTT
TRBV19,NA,NA,TRBJ1-2,CASRHGLDGYTF,TGTGCCAGTAGGCACGGGCTCGATGGCTACACCTTC
TRBV7-2,NA,NA,TRBJ1-1,CASSLDGGADTEAFF,TGTGCCAGCAGCTTAGATGGGGGAGCCGACACTGAAGCTTTCTTT
TRBV10-3,NA,NA,TRBJ1-2,CAISEYTGDTNYGYTF,TGTGCCATCAGTGAGTACACAGGAGATACTAACTATGGCTACACCTTC
TRBV5-1,NA,TRBD1,TRBJ1-3,CASSRRGTDGGNTIYF,TGCGCCAGCAGCAGAAGAGGGACAGATGGAGGAAACACCATATATTTT
TRBV3-1/TRBV3-2,few,NA,TRBJ2-7,CASSQVTAAEQYF,TGTGCCAGCAGCCAAGTTACCGCCGCGGAGCAGTACTTC
TRBV28,NA,NA,TRBJ2-4,CASSSGGLAKNIQYF,TGTGCCAGCAGTAGTGGGGGACTAGCCAAAAACATTCAGTACTTC
TRBV6-5,NA,TRBD1,TRBJ1-1,CASTIRQGRTEAFF,TGTGCCAGCACGATACGACAGGGTCGCACTGAAGCTTTCTTT
TRBV11-2,NA,NA,TRBJ1-1,CASSLGWGGLNTEAFF,TGTGCCAGCAGCTTAGGTTGGGGGGGATTGAACACTGAAGCTTTCTTT
TRBV6-2/TRBV6-3,NA,TRBD1,TRBJ2-5,CASSYLGTGQETQYF,TGTGCCAGCAGTTACCTCGGGACAGGACAAGAGACCCAGTACTTC
TRBV11-1,once,NA,TRBJ2-7,CASSLAHRGYEQYF,TGTGCCAGCAGCTTGGCCCACAGAGGCTACGAGCAGTACTTC
TRBV5-8,NA,TRBD1,TRBJ1-4,CASSLDRTGKEKLFF,TGTGCCAGCAGCTTGGATCGGACAGGGAAGGAAAAACTGTTTTTT
TRBV6-5,NA,NA,TRBJ1-2,CASSPGFNENGYTF,TGTGCCAGCAGCCCAGGGTTCAATGAGAATGGCTACACCTTC
TRBV5-6,NA,TRBD1,TRBJ1-5,CASSYRGGSNQPQHF,TGTGCCAGCAGCTACAGGGGCGGCAGCAATCAGCCCCAGCATTTT
TRBV6-5,NA,NA,TRBJ2-1,CASSYAELGEQFF,TGTGCCAGCAGTTACGCAGAGCTAGGTGAGCAGTTCTTC
TRBV27,NA,TRBD1,TRBJ2-6,CASRRQGAFSGANVLTF,TGTGCCAGCAGACGACAGGGGGCTTTCTCTGGGGCCAACGTCCTGACTTTC
TRBV5-1,NA,NA,TRBJ1-4,CASSLNSAPTNEKLFF,TGCGCCAGCAGCTTAAACTCGGCTCCAACTAATGAAAAACTGTTTTTT
TRBV5-1,NA,NA,TRBJ2-7,CASSSQGTPYEQYF,TGCGCCAGCAGCTCTCAGGGAACCCCCTACGAGCAGTACTTC
TRBV6-2/TRBV6-3,NA,NA,TRBJ1-2,CASSFLVGGSDGYTF,TGTGCCAGCAGTTTCCTAGTGGGGGGCTCCGATGGCTACACCTTC
TRBV6-2/TRBV6-3,NA,NA,TRBJ1-1,CASSRIRGTEAFF,TGTGCCAGCAGCCGTATCAGGGGCACTGAAGCTTTCTTT
TRBV19,NA,TRBD1,TRBJ1-1,CASSKTGGKNTEAFF,TGTGCCAGTAGTAAAACAGGGGGCAAGAACACTGAAGCTTTCTTT
TRBV5-6,NA,TRBD1,TRBJ2-7,CASSLFDRGPYEQYF,TGTGCCAGCAGCTTGTTCGACAGGGGGCCCTACGAGCAGTACTTC
TRBV7-2,NA,TRBD1,TRBJ1-6,CASSLRTGGLRPNSPLHF,TGTGCCAGCAGCTTGAGGACAGGGGGATTGAGGCCTAATTCACCCCTCCACTTT